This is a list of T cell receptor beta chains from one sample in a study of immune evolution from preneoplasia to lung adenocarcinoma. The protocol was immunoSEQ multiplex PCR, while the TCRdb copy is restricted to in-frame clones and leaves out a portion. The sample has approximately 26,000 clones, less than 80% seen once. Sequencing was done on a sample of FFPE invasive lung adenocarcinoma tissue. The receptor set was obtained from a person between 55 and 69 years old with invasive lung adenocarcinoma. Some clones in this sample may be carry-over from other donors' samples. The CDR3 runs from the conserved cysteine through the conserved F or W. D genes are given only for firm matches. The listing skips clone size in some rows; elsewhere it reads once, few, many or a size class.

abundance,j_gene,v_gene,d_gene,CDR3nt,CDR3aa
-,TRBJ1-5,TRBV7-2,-,TGTGCCAGCAGCTTAGATGTCGCGGGGTATCAGCCCCAGCATTTT,CASSLDVAGYQPQHF
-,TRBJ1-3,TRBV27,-,TGTGCCAGCAGTCCTAGGGGACACTCTGGAAACACCATATATTTT,CASSPRGHSGNTIYF
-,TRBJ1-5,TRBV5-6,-,TGTGCCAGCAGCTTTCATGGGTTCAATCAGCCCCAGCATTTT,CASSFHGFNQPQHF
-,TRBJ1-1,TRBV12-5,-,TGTGCTAGTGCCAACCGGGACGGAGTAGCTTTCTTT,CASANRDGVAFF
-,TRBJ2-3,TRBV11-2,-,TGTGCCAGCAGCTCTCTTCAGCGGCCGACGCAGTATTTT,CASSSLQRPTQYF
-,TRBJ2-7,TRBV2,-,TGTGCCAGCAGTCTAATAGGCGAGCAGTACTTC,CASSLIGEQYF
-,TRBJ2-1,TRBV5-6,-,TGTGCCAGCAGCTCGCAGAATAATGAGCAGTTCTTC,CASSSQNNEQFF
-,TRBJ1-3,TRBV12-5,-,TGTGCTAGCAAATACGGACTCAGCGGAAACACCATATATTTT,CASKYGLSGNTIYF
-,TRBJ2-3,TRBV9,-,TGTGCCAGCAGCGCGGACACCATCACAGATACGCAGTATTTT,CASSADTITDTQYF
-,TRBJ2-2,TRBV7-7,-,TGTGCCAGCAGCTTAGCGGGGACCGGGGAGCTGTTTTTT,CASSLAGTGELFF
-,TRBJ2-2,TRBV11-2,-,TGTGCCAGCAGCTTCCGGGGGAGTTACACCGGGGAGCTGTTTTTT,CASSFRGSYTGELFF
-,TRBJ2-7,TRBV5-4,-,TGTGCCAGCAGCCCCCCAACCGGGAACGAGCAGTACTTC,CASSPPTGNEQYF
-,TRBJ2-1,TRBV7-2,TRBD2,TGTGCCAGCAGCTTAGCCGGACTAGCGGGTTTTTGGAATGAGCAGTTCTTC,CASSLAGLAGFWNEQFF
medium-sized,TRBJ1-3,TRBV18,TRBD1,TGTGCCAGCACTCACGGGACAGCTGGAAACACCATATATTTT,CASTHGTAGNTIYF
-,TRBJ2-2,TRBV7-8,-,TGTGCCAGCAGCTCCTCCGGGACAAGTTACTCCGGGGAGCTGTTTTTT,CASSSSGTSYSGELFF
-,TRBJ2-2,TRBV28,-,TGTGCCAGCAGTTTGTACCGAAACACCGGGGAGCTGTTTTTT,CASSLYRNTGELFF
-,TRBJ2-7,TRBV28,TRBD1,TGTGCCAGCAGCCGCGGGACAGGGGCCTACGAGCAGTACTTC,CASSRGTGAYEQYF
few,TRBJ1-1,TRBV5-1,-,TGCGCCAGCAGCTTTCTACAGTCGAACACTGAAGCTTTCTTT,CASSFLQSNTEAFF
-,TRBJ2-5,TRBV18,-,TGTGCCAGCTCACCCCGCCGGGACGGTTCGGGAGAGACCCAGTACTTC,CASSPRRDGSGETQYF
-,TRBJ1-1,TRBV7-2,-,TGTGCCAGCAGCTTAGCTGAGGACCCAAAGGGAGCTTTCTTT,CASSLAEDPKGAFF
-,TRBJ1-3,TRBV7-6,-,TGTGCCAGCAGCCCTCGAGGGGACATAGGAAACACCATATATTTT,CASSPRGDIGNTIYF
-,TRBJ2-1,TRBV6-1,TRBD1,TGTGCCACTTCCGGGACAGAGTACAATGAGCAGTTCTTC,CATSGTEYNEQFF
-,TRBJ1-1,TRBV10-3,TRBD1,TGTGCCATCCGCGGACAGGGGGCCTATTCTTCTGAAGCTTTCTTT,CAIRGQGAYSSEAFF
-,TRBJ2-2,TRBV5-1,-,TGCGCCAGCAGCTTGGAGTCTCCCACGGTGACAGATGGAATCGGGGAGCTGTTTTTT,CASSLESPTVTDGIGELFF
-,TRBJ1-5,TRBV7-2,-,TGTGCCAGCAGCTTAGGGCCCGGGCTAAATCAGCCCCAGCATTTT,CASSLGPGLNQPQHF
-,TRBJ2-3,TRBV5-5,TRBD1,TGTGCCAGCAGCCGACAGGGCCCAGATACGCAGTATTTT,CASSRQGPDTQYF
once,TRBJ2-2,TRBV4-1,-,TGCGCCAGCAGCCACCTCGGGGCGACGGGAACCGGGGAGCTGTTTTTT,CASSHLGATGTGELFF
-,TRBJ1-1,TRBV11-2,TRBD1,TGTGCCAGCAGCGAACAGGGGGCTGGGACTGAAGCTTTCTTT,CASSEQGAGTEAFF
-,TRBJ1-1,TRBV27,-,TGTGCCAGCAGTTTAATGGGACCCCGGAACACTGAAGCTTTCTTT,CASSLMGPRNTEAFF
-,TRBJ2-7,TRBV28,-,TGTGCCAGCAGTTTACGGGAATCCGGGACAAACTACGAGCAGTACTTC,CASSLRESGTNYEQYF
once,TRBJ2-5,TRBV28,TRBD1,TGTGCCAGCAGTTCACAGGGGTGGGGACAAGAGACCCAGTACTTC,CASSSQGWGQETQYF
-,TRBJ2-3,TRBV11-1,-,TGTGCCAGCAGCCGACTACTTCCTCCAGATACGCAGTATTTT,CASSRLLPPDTQYF
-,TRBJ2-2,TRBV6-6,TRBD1,TGTGCCAGCAGCCAACTGGGAGGGGACAGGGGACAGCTGTTTTTT,CASSQLGGDRGQLFF
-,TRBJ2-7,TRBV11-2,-,TGTGCCAGCAATAAAGGAGGGACCTACGAGCAGTACTTC,CASNKGGTYEQYF
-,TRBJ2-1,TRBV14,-,TGTGCCAGCAGCCAAGTACTAGCTTCTGAGCAGTTCTTC,CASSQVLASEQFF
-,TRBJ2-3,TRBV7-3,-,TGTGCCAGCAGCTCCCCCGAGGGGACCAAACTACATACCAGCACAGATACGCAGTATTTT,CASSSPEGTKLHTSTDTQYF
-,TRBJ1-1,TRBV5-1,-,TGCGCCAGCAGCTTGAGGGCAGGCATGAACACTGAAGCTTTCTTT,CASSLRAGMNTEAFF
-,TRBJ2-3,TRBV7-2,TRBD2,TGTGCCAGCAGCCCATCCGGGCGGGCGGGAGATACAGATACGCAGTATTTT,CASSPSGRAGDTDTQYF
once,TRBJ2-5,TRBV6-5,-,TGTGCCAGCAGTTACTCACCTCGCGGGGGCCTAGAGACCCAGTACTTC,CASSYSPRGGLETQYF
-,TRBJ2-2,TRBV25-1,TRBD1,TGTGCCAGCAGTCCAGGGGGTTACACCGGGGAGCTGTTTTTT,CASSPGGYTGELFF
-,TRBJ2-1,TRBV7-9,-,TGTGCCAGCAGCTTCCATGAGCAGTTCTTC,CASSFHEQFF
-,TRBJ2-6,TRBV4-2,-,TGTGCCAGCAGCCTAGCAGGGTCCGGGGCCAACGTCCTGACTTTC,CASSLAGSGANVLTF
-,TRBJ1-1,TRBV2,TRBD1,TGTGCCAGCGGCCAACAGGGGATGAACACTGAAGCTTTCTTT,CASGQQGMNTEAFF
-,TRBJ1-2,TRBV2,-,TGTGCCAGCACGTGGCAGGGCCTCAGGGACGGCTACACCTTC,CASTWQGLRDGYTF
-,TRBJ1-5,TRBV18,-,TGTGCCAGCTCACCACCGTCAGGGACGAGCAATCAGCCCCAGCATTTT,CASSPPSGTSNQPQHF
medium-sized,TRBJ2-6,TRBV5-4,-,TGTGCCAGCAGCTTTGGTGGGGCCAACGTCCTGACTTTC,CASSFGGANVLTF
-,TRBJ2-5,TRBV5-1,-,TGCGCCAGCAGCTTGGTGGGGAACCAAGAGACCCAGTACTTC,CASSLVGNQETQYF